This record looks at one T cell receptor beta chain sequence and its context. There are a few counts of this clonotype. Its antigen specificity is not known. No quality values exist for individual bases; no much larger clone is one base distant. The library was built by means of PCR. These reads were obtained on an Illumina HiSeq 2500. Molecular barcoding was employed in the preparation of TCR libraries, with unique molecular identifiers being used to normalize TCRbeta repertoire quantification. The public reads were run again by TCRdb, first through fastp at Q25 and then through MiXCR, and only productive beta chains were kept. Each CDR3 protein gets just one entry, which takes the most common genes and DNA from the rows behind it. Across this sample there are tens of thousands of distinct CDR3 sequences, with roughly 18% seen only once. The ten top clones hold 51% of the sample. This entry belongs to a study of T-cell reconstitution after alpha-beta-depleted transplantation in children (dated by TCRdb to 2016 to 2017). Concerning the study at large: T-cell immune reconstitution after TCRalphabeta/CD19-depleted allogeneic hematopoietic cell transplantation in children was quantitatively tracked in the study by means of TCR repertoire profiling. General findings and caveats noted by the study authors: About two months after transplant, the apparently early recovery of alphabetaT-cell counts reportedly depended on just several hundred clones that had expanded rapidly and came from non-depleted graft cells. Over the following months the frequencies of hyperexpanded clones went down, and after one year T-cell counts and TCRbeta diversity were mostly credited to newly produced T cells. In some patients, the high TCRbeta diversity seen at day 60 was put down to recipient T cells and intrathymic progenitors that had survived conditioning.

According to the study, the label for this sample's treatment or condition signals: allogeneic hematopoietic cell transplantation with graft depleted of TCRalphabeta T cells and CD19 B cells. Transplant recipients were children who received TCRalphabeta/CD19-depleted allogeneic hematopoietic cell grafts. The CDR3 goes from the cysteine to the phenylalanine over 16 residues. CDR3 DNA only is kept here, 48 bases in frame from base 1. Taken from the germline V gene, the CDR1 and CDR2 loops are SGHDT and YYEEEE. Trimming takes 1 base off V and 0 bases off J; junction bases not matched to a gene: 5. The input for sequencing was PBMCs, mostly from graft donor cells, taken 360 days after TCRalphabeta/CD19-depleted stem cell transplant. The sequence was obtained from a male patient between 2 and 10 years old who had a stem cell transplant for acute lymphoblastic leukemia, so the T cells may come from the graft donor. The chain employs TRBV5-6 and TRBJ2-3, with 7 junctional bases fitting TRBD2. The DNA is as follows: TGTGCCAGCAGCTTGCCATGGACTAGTAGCACAGATACGCAGTATTTT. Translated, this is CASSLPWTSSTDTQYF.